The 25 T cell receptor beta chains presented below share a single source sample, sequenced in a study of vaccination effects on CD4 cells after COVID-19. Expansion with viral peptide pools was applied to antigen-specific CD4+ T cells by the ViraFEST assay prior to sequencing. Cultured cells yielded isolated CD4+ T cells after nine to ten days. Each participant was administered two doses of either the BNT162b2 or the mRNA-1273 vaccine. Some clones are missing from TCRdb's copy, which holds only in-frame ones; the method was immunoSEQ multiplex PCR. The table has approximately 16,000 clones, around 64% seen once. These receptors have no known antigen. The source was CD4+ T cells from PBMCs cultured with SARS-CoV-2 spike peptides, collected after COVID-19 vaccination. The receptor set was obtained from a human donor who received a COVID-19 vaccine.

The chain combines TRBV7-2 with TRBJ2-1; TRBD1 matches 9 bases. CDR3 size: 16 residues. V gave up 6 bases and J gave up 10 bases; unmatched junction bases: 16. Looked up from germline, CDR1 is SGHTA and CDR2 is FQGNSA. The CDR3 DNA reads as TGTGCCAGCAGGACGACCCGTCGGACAGGGGAAGGGGAGCAGTTCTTC. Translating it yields CASRTTRRTGEGEQFF.

CDR3 region: CAIKARENSYEQYF. Written as DNA, the CDR3 is TGTGCCATCAAGGCGCGGGAGAACTCCTACGAGCAGTACTTC. This chain uses TRBV10-3 with TRBJ2-7, with 7 bases fitting TRBD2. V shed 7 bases and J 0 bases; nucleotides not matched to a gene: 6. The CDR3 contains 14 residues. Germline loops: CDR1 ENHRY, CDR2 SYGVKD.

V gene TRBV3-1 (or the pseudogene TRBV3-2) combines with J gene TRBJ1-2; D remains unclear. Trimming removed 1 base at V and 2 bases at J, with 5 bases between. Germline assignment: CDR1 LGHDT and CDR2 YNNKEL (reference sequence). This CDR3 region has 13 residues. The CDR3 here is CASSQVPNYGYTF. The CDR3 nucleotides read TGTGCCAGCAGCCAAGTACCGAACTATGGCTACACCTTC.

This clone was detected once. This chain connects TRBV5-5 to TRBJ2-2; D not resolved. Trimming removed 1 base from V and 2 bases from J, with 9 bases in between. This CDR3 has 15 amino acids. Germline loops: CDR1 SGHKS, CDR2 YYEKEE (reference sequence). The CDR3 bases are TGTGCCAGCAGCTTGACTTCGGGCAACACCGGGGAGCTGTTTTTT. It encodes CASSLTSGNTGELFF.

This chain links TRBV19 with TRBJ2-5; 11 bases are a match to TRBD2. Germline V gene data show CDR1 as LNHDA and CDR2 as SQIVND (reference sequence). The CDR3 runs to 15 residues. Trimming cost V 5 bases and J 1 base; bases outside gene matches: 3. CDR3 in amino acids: CASSYGTSGQETQYF. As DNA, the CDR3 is TGTGCCAGTAGTTACGGGACTAGCGGCCAAGAGACCCAGTACTTC.

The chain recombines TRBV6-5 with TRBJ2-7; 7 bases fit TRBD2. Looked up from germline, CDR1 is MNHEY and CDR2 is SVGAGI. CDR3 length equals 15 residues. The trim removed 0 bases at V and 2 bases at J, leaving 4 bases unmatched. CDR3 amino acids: CASSYSGGGTYEQYF. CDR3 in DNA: TGTGCCAGCAGTTACTCGGGGGGGGGTACCTACGAGCAGTACTTC.

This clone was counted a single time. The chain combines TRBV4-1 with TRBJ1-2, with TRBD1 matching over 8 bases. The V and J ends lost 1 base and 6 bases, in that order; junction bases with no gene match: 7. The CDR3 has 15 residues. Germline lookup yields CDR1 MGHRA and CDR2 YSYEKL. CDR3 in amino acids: CASSQGTGQVDGYTF. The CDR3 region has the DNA TGCGCCAGCAGCCAAGGAACGGGACAGGTGGATGGCTACACCTTC.

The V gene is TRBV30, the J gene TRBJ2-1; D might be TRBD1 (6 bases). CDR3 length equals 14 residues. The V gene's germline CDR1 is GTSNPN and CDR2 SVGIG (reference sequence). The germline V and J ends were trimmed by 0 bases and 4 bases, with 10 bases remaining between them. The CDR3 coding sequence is TGTGCCTGGAGTGTTAACAGGGTATACAATGAGCAGTTCTTC. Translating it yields CAWSVNRVYNEQFF.

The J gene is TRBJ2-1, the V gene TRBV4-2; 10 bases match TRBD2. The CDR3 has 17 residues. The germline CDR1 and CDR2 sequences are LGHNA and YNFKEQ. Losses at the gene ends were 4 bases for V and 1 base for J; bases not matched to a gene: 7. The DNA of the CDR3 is TGTGCCAGCAGCCTCAGCACTAGCGGGATTTCCTACAATGAGCAGTTCTTC. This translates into CASSLSTSGISYNEQFF.

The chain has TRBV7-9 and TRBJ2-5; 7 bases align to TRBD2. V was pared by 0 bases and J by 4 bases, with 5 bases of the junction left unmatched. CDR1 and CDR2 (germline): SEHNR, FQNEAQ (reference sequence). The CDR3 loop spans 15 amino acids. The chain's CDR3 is CASSLALWGGETQYF. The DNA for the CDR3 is TGTGCCAGCAGCTTAGCTCTTTGGGGGGGAGAGACCCAGTACTTC.

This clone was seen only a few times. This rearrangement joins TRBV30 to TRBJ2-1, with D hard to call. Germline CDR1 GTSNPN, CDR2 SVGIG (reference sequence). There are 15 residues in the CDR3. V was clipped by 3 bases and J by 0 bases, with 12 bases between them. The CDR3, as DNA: TGTGCCTGGAGAAGCGCTACGGGCTCCTACAATGAGCAGTTCTTC. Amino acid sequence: CAWRSATGSYNEQFF. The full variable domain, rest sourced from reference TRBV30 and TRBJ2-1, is SQTIHQWPATLVQPVGSPLSLECTVEGTSNPNLYWYRQAAGRGLQLLFYSVGIGQISSEVPQNLSASRPQDRQFILSSKKLLLSDSGFYLCAWRSATGSYNEQFFGPGTRLTVL.

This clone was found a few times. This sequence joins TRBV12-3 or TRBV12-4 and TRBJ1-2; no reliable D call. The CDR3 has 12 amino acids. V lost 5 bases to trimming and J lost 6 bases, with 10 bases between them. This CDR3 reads CASSRTNDGYTF. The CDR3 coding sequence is TGTGCCAGCAGTCGAACGAACGATGGCTACACCTTC.

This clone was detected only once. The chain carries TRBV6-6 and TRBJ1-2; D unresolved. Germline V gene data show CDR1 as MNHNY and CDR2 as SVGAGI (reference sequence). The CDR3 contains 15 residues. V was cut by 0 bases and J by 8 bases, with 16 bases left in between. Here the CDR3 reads CASSYSTGGVGGYTF. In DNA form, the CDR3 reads TGTGCCAGCAGTTACTCGACGGGCGGCGTGGGCGGCTACACCTTC.

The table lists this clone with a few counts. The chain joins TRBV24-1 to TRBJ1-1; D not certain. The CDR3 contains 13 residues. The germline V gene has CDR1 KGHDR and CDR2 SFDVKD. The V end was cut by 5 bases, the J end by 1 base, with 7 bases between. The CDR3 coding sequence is TGTGCCACCAGTGCTGGAAAGAACACTGAAGCTTTCTTT. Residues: CATSAGKNTEAFF.

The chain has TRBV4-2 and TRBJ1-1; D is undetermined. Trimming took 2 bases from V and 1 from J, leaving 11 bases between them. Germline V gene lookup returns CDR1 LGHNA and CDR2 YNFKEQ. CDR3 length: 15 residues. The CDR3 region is CASSQNRAKNTEAFF. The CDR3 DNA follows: TGTGCCAGCAGCCAAAATAGGGCCAAGAACACTGAAGCTTTCTTT.

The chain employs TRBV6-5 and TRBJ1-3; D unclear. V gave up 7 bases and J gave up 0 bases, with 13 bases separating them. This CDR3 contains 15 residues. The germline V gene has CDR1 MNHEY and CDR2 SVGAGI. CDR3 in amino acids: CASTLGISSGNTIYF. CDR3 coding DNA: TGTGCCAGCACCTTAGGGATTTCCTCTGGAAACACCATATATTTT.

CDR3 residues: CASSPPVTSNNEQFF. The CDR3 nucleotides are TGTGCCAGCTCACCACCTGTGACATCCAACAATGAGCAGTTCTTC. J is TRBJ2-1 and V is TRBV18; D is ambiguous. The CDR3 consists of 15 residues. V lost 0 bases and J lost 5, with 11 bases in between. Germline assignment: CDR1 KGHSH and CDR2 LQKENI.

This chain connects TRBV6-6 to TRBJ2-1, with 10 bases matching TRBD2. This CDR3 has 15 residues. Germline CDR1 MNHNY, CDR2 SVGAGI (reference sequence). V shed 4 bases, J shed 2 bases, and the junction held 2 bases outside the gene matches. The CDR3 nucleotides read TGTGCCAGCAGTTGGACTAGCGGTACCTACAATGAGCAGTTCTTC. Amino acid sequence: CASSWTSGTYNEQFF.

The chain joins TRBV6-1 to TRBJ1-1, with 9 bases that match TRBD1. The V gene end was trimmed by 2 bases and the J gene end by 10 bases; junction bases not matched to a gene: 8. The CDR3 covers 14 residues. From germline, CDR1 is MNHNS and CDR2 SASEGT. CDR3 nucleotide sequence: TGTGCCAGCAGTGAAACTCCCGGGACAGGGTCAGCTTTCTTT. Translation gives CASSETPGTGSAFF.

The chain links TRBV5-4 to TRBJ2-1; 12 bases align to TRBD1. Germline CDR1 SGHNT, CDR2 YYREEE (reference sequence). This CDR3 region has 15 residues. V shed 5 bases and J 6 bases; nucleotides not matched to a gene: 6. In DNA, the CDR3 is TGTGCCAGCAGATTCGGGACAGGGGGCACCAATGAGCAGTTCTTC. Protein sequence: CASRFGTGGTNEQFF.

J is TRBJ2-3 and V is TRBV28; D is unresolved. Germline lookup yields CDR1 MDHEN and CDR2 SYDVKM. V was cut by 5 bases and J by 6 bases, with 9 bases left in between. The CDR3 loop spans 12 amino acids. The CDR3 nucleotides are TGTGCCAGCAGTCTATTGACCGATACGCAGTATTTT. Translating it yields CASSLLTDTQYF.

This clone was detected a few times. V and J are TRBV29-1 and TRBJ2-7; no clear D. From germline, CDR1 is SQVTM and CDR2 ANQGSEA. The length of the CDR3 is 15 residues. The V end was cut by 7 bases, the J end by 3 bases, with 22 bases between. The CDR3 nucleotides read TGCAGCGGGGCATCGCGCACTTCCTTCTACTACGAGCAGTACTTC. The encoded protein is CSGASRTSFYYEQYF.

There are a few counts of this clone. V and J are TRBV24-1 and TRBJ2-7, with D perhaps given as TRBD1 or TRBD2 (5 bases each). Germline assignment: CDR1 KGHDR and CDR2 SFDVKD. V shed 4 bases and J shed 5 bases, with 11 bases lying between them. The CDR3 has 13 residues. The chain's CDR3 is CATSDPRGDEQYF. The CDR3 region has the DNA TGTGCCACCAGTGACCCAAGGGGAGACGAGCAGTACTTC.

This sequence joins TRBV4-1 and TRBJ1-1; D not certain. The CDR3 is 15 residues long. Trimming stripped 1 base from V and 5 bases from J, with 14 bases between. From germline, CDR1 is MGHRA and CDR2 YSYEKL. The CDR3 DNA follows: TGCGCCAGCAGCCAAGTTTTCAGTCGTCTGACTGAAGCTTTCTTT. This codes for CASSQVFSRLTEAFF.

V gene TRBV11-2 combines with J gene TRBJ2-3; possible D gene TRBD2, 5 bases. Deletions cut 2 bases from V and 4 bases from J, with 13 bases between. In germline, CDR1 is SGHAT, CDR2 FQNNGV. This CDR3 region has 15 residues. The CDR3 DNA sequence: TGTGCCAGCAGCTTACTCCCATCCGGGGCAGATACGCAGTATTTT. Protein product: CASSLLPSGADTQYF.